The rows below give T cell receptor beta chains drawn from one sample of a study of T cells in Graves' hyperthyroidism and ophthalmopathy. Each CDR3 protein gets one entry after TCRdb re-called the multiplex PCR reads with MiXCR. The sample holds about 520,000 distinct CDR3 sequences, around 21% seen once. The sequencing sample was made of blood. All receptors come from a man aged 18 to 30 with Graves' hyperthyroidism. The CDR3 runs from the conserved cysteine through the conserved F or W. The order of the fields is CDR3 length, D gene, V gene, J gene, clone size, CDR3 protein, CDR3 DNA. D genes are given only for firm matches. Not every row has a clone size; where given, it reads once, few, many or a size class.

>13|NA|TRBV28|TRBJ2-7|medium-sized
CASSSDTPVEQYF
TGTGCCAGCAGTTCCGACACACCCGTCGAGCAGTACTTC
>15|NA|TRBV19|TRBJ1-5|many
CASRRDTREGQPQHF
TGTGCCAGTAGGCGGGACACCCGCGAGGGTCAGCCCCAGCATTTT
>13|NA|TRBV7-9|TRBJ2-5|few
CASSPEILETQYF
TGTGCCAGCAGCCCGGAGATTTTAGAGACCCAGTACTTC
>14|NA|TRBV27|TRBJ1-1|many
CASSLLREGTEAFF
TGTGCCAGCAGTTTATTACGGGAGGGGACTGAAGCTTTCTTT
>14|NA|TRBV6-5|TRBJ1-2|many
CASSSGFHSYGYTF
TGTGCCAGCAGTTCCGGGTTTCATAGCTATGGCTACACCTTC
>14|NA|TRBV19|TRBJ2-7|many
CASSQQWDAYEQYF
TGTGCCAGTAGCCAACAGTGGGACGCCTACGAGCAGTACTTC
>14|NA|TRBV10-3|TRBJ1-1|many
CAISEWGEDTEAFF
TGTGCCATCAGTGAGTGGGGGGAGGACACTGAAGCCTTCTTT
>16|TRBD1|TRBV6-5|TRBJ2-7|NA
CASSYEPGTGFCEQYF
TGTGCCAGCAGTTACGAGCCCGGGACAGGGTTTTGCGAGCAGTACTTC
>12|NA|TRBV6-1|TRBJ2-7|NA
CASSELLREQYF
TGTGCCAGCAGTGAATTGTTGCGCGAGCAGTACTTC
>15|TRBD1|TRBV12-3/TRBV12-4|TRBJ2-2|NA
CASSLVTGDVGELFF
TGTGCCAGCAGTTTAGTGACAGGGGATGTCGGGGAGCTGTTTTTT
>13|NA|TRBV27|TRBJ1-2|NA
CASGYPRGYGYTF
TGTGCCAGCGGATACCCCAGGGGCTATGGCTACACCTTC
>16|NA|TRBV6-2/TRBV6-3|TRBJ1-1|many
CASSYSVGSMNTEAFF
TGTGCCAGCAGTTACTCAGTGGGGAGCATGAACACTGAAGCTTTCTTT
>16|TRBD1|TRBV11-1|TRBJ1-2|many
CASSLGTGAVNYGYTF
TGTGCCAGCAGCTTAGGGACAGGGGCCGTAAACTATGGCTACACCTTC
>14|TRBD1|TRBV2|TRBJ1-2|many
CASSEAGQGYGYTF
TGTGCCAGCAGTGAAGCGGGACAGGGATATGGCTACACCTTC
>13|TRBD1|TRBV28|TRBJ1-2|many
CASSWTGGSGYTF
TGTGCCAGCAGTTGGACAGGGGGTAGTGGCTACACCTTC
>14|NA|TRBV29-1|TRBJ1-1|few
CSVEDTRAGGKAFF
TGCAGCGTTGAAGATACCCGGGCAGGAGGAAAAGCTTTCTTT
>14|NA|TRBV27|TRBJ2-5|once
CASSYHGRSETQYF
TGTGCCAGCAGTTACCACGGGAGATCAGAGACCCAGTACTTC
>14|NA|TRBV4-2|TRBJ2-7|NA
CASSPGPGIGEQYF
TGTGCCAGCAGCCCCGGGCCAGGGATTGGCGAGCAGTACTTC
>16|NA|TRBV11-2|TRBJ2-5|many
CASAKVGAGVAETQYF
TGTGCCAGCGCGAAAGTCGGGGCAGGGGTGGCCGAGACCCAGTACTTC
>13|TRBD1|TRBV29-1|TRBJ1-1|few
CSVDASTGAEAFF
TGCAGCGTTGATGCGTCGACAGGGGCTGAAGCTTTCTTT
>13|NA|TRBV11-3|TRBJ2-5|NA
CASSFRLAETQYF
TGTGCCAGCAGCTTCAGATTAGCGGAGACCCAGTACTTC
>16|NA|TRBV2|TRBJ1-6|many
CASSERPVIYNSPLHF
TGTGCCAGCAGTGAAAGGCCTGTTATCTATAATTCACCCCTCCACTTT
>14|NA|TRBV20-1|TRBJ2-5|many
CSARNYRVGETQYF
TGCAGTGCTAGGAATTACAGGGTGGGGGAGACCCAGTACTTC
>15|NA|TRBV11-1|TRBJ1-2|NA
CASSYSGTNYYGYTF
TGTGCCAGCAGCTATTCCGGGACAAACTACTATGGCTACACCTTC
>14|NA|TRBV6-1|TRBJ2-5|NA
CASSPPWLRETQYF
TGTGCCAGCTCACCACCGTGGCTCCGGGAGACCCAGTACTTC
>13|NA|TRBV12-3/TRBV12-4|TRBJ1-2|many
CASSFPGLYGYTF
TGTGCCAGCAGTTTTCCAGGGCTCTATGGCTACACCTTC
>19|TRBD1|TRBV6-2/TRBV6-3|TRBJ2-7|few
CASSYMEGTGSMGSYEQYF
TGTGCCAGCAGCTATATGGAGGGGACAGGGAGTATGGGTTCCTACGAGCAGTACTTC
>17|TRBD1|TRBV27|TRBJ1-5|few
CASSETGGQYSNQPQHF
TGTGCCAGCAGCGAGACAGGGGGCCAGTATAGCAATCAGCCCCAGCATTTT
>15|TRBD1|TRBV6-1|TRBJ2-7|many
CASSRTGRESYEQYF
TGTGCCAGCAGCCGGACAGGGCGCGAGAGCTACGAGCAGTACTTC
>14|NA|TRBV6-1|TRBJ1-5|NA
CASSDGGGVEPQHF
TGTGCCAGCAGTGATGGTGGGGGGGTTGAGCCCCAGCATTTT
>18|TRBD2|TRBV24-1|TRBJ2-5|NA
CATSDQGLAGVGGETQYF
TGTGCCACCAGTGATCAAGGACTAGCGGGAGTGGGGGGAGAGACCCAGTACTTC
>13|NA|TRBV6-5|TRBJ1-2|few
CASSYSRAIGYTF
TGTGCCAGCAGTTACTCCCGGGCCATTGGCTACACCTTC
>17|TRBD2|TRBV4-1|TRBJ2-7|many
CASSQGPSGGLFYEQYF
TGCGCCAGCAGCCAAGGACCTAGCGGGGGACTCTTCTACGAGCAGTACTTC
>14|NA|TRBV28|TRBJ2-5|many
CASSLSPPQETQYF
TGTGCCAGCAGTTTAAGTCCCCCACAAGAGACCCAGTACTTC
>13|NA|TRBV5-6|TRBJ1-2|NA
CSSSLGAHYGYTF
TGTTCCAGCAGCTTGGGCGCTCACTATGGCTACACCTTC
>15|NA|TRBV12-3/TRBV12-4|TRBJ2-3|NA
CASTRTSRDTDTQYF
TGTGCCAGCACCCGGACCAGTCGAGACACAGATACGCAGTATTTT
>18|NA|TRBV6-5|TRBJ2-2|many
CASSFAWNGVTVTGELFF
TGTGCCAGCAGTTTCGCTTGGAACGGGGTGACAGTCACCGGGGAGCTGTTTTTT
>14|TRBD1|TRBV2|TRBJ1-2|many
CATPGGGSGHGYTF
TGTGCCACCCCAGGGGGCGGCTCGGGACATGGCTACACCTTC
>17|NA|TRBV10-2|TRBJ1-3|many
CASSGQGHPGSGNTIYF
TGCGCCAGCAGTGGGCAGGGTCACCCCGGCTCTGGAAACACCATATATTTT
>13|TRBD1|TRBV11-2|TRBJ2-5|many
CASSYTGEETQYF
TGTGCCAGCAGTTATACAGGGGAAGAGACCCAGTACTTC
>15|NA|TRBV20-1|TRBJ1-1|many
CSASPPGRTNTEAFF
TGCAGTGCCTCCCCCCCGGGACGGACGAACACTGAAGCTTTCTTT
>15|NA|TRBV10-3|TRBJ1-1|once
CASSERLLDNTEAFF
TGTGCCAGCAGTGAGCGACTCTTGGACAACACTGAAGCTTTCTTT
>18|TRBD1|TRBV7-2|TRBJ2-4|NA
CASSLARGTDLAKNIQYF
TGTGCCAGCAGCTTAGCACGAGGGACAGACCTAGCCAAAAACATTCAGTACTTC
>19|NA|TRBV25-1|TRBJ2-3|few
CASSADRGVLAGSTDTQYF
TGTGCCAGCAGTGCGGACAGGGGAGTACTAGCGGGGAGCACAGATACGCAGTATTTT
>15|NA|TRBV7-9|TRBJ1-3|many
CASSSATGLGNTIYF
TGTGCCAGCAGCTCAGCAACAGGGCTCGGAAACACCATATATTTT
>17|NA|TRBV6-5|TRBJ1-2|many
CASSSKPGGARGYGYTF
TGTGCCAGCAGTTCTAAGCCGGGGGGGGCGCGGGGCTATGGCTACACCTTC
>15|NA|TRBV7-6|TRBJ1-1|NA
CASSLTYEAKTEAFF
TGTGCCAGCAGCCTGACTTATGAAGCTAAGACTGAAGCTTTCTTT
>13|NA|TRBV6-2/TRBV6-3|TRBJ1-3|once
CASTTNSGNTIYF
TGTGCCAGCACGACGAACTCTGGAAACACCATATATTTT
>14|NA|TRBV12-3/TRBV12-4|TRBJ1-2|many
CASRILQGSAGYTF
TGTGCCAGCAGAATACTACAGGGATCGGCTGGCTACACCTTC
>14|NA|TRBV2|TRBJ2-2|many
CASSAVGNTGELFF
TGTGCCAGCAGTGCCGTCGGGAACACCGGGGAGCTGTTTTTT
>15|NA|TRBV4-3|TRBJ2-5|NA
CASSQAGAFGETQYF
TGCGCCAGCAGCCAAGCAGGGGCTTTTGGGGAGACCCAGTACTTC
>14|TRBD1|TRBV6-5|TRBJ1-2|NA
CASSSPGTGEGYTF
TGTGCCAGCAGTTCCCCTGGGACAGGGGAGGGCTACACCTTC
>18|TRBD1|TRBV11-1|TRBJ1-1|few
CASSWGILTGAVDTEAFF
TGTGCCAGCAGCTGGGGGATTCTGACAGGGGCCGTCGACACTGAAGCTTTCTTT
>12|NA|TRBV2|TRBJ1-1|many
CASSETWEEAFF
TGTGCCAGCAGTGAAACGTGGGAGGAAGCTTTCTTT
>17|NA|TRBV24-1|TRBJ1-5|many
CATGFGENPGFNQPQHF
TGTGCCACCGGGTTCGGAGAAAACCCGGGCTTCAATCAGCCCCAGCATTTT
>16|TRBD2|TRBV6-5|TRBJ2-1|NA
CASSYSGRGKYNEQFF
TGTGCCAGCAGTTACTCAGGGCGGGGGAAATACAATGAGCAGTTCTTC
>13|NA|TRBV3-1|TRBJ2-7|NA
CASSQAGVNEQYF
TGTGCCAGCAGCCAAGCTGGGGTTAACGAGCAGTACTTC
>13|NA|TRBV29-1|TRBJ2-7|many
CSVDVRGTYEQYF
TGCAGCGTTGATGTCAGGGGAACCTACGAGCAGTACTTC